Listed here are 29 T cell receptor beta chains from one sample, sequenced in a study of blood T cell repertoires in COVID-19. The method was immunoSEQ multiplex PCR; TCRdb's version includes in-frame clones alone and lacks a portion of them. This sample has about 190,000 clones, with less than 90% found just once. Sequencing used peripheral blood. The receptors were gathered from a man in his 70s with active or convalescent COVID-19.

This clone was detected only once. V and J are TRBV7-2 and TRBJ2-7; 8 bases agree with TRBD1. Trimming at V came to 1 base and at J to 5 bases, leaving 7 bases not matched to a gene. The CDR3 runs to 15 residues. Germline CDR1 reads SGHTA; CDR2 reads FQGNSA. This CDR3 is CASSLGQGAVDEQYF. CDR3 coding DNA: TGTGCCAGCAGCTTAGGGCAGGGGGCTGTAGACGAGCAGTACTTC.

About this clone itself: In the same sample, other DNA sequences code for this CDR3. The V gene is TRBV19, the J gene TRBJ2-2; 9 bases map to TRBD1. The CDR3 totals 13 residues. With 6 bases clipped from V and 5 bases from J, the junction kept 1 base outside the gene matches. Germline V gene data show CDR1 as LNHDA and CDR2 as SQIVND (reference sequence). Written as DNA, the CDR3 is TGTGCCAGTAGGGACAGGGGTACCGGGGAGCTGTTTTTT. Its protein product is CASRDRGTGELFF.

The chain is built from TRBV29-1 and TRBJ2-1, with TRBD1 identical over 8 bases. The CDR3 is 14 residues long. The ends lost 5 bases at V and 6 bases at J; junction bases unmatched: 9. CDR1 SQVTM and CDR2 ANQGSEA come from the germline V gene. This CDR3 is CSVSSGGSGNEQFF. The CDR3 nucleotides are TGCAGCGTTTCCTCAGGGGGCTCGGGCAATGAGCAGTTCTTC.

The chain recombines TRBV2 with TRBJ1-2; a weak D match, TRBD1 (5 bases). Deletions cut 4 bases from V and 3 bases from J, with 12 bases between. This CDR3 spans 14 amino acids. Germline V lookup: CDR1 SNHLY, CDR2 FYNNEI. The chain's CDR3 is CASSASRGDYGYTF. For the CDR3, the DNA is TGTGCCAGCAGTGCCTCCCGGGGGGACTATGGCTACACCTTC.

The CDR3 spells CASSLERTYNEQFF. The CDR3 DNA is TGTGCCAGCAGCTTAGAGCGTACCTACAATGAGCAGTTCTTC. The rearrangement joins TRBV5-4 to TRBJ2-1; D is unclear. V was trimmed by 2 bases and J by 2 bases, leaving 8 bases between them. This CDR3 is built from 14 residues. The germline CDR1 and CDR2 sequences are SGHNT and YYREEE (reference sequence).

The CDR3 region is CASIIGGDISYNEQFF. The CDR3 region has the DNA TGTGCCAGCATCATCGGAGGGGATATCTCCTACAATGAGCAGTTCTTC. The rearrangement uses TRBV5-5 and TRBJ2-1; maybe TRBD2 (6 bases). Germline CDR1 is SGHKS and CDR2 is YYEKEE (reference sequence). Trimming removed 6 bases at V and 0 bases at J, with 16 bases between. The CDR3 totals 16 residues.

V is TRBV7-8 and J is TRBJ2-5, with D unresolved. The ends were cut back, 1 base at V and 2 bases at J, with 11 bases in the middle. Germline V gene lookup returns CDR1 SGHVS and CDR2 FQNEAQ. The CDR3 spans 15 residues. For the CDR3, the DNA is TGTGCCAGCAGCTTAGGGCCCTCTAGGCAAGAGACCCAGTACTTC. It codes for CASSLGPSRQETQYF.

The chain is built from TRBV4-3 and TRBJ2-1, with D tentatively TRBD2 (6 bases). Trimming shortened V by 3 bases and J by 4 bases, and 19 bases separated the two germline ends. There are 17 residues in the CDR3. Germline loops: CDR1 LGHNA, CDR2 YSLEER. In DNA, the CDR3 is TGCGCCAGCAGCCAGGAACTAGGACTGGGGGGATACAATGAGCAGTTCTTC. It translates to CASSQELGLGGYNEQFF.

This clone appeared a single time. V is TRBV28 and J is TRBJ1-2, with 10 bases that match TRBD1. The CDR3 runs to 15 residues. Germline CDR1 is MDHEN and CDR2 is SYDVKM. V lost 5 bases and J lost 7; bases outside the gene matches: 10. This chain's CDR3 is CASSPVETGGSGYTF. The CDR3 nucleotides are TGTGCCAGCAGTCCCGTAGAGACAGGGGGCTCTGGCTACACCTTC.

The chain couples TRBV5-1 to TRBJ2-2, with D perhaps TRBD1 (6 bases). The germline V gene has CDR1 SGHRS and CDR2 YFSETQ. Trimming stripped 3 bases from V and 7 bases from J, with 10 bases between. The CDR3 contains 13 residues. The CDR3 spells CASSYRDGGELFF. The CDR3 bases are TGCGCCAGCAGCTACAGGGATGGCGGGGAGCTGTTTTTT.

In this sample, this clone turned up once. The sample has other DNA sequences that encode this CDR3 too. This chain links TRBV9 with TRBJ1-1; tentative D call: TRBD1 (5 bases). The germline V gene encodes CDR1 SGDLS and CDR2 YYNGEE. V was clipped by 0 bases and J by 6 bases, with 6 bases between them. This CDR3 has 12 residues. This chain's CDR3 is CASSVGQSEAFF. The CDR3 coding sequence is TGTGCCAGCAGCGTAGGACAGTCTGAAGCTTTCTTT.

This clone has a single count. The CDR3 is CASSSQLVAWMDEQFF. Here the CDR3 DNA reads TGTGCCAGCAGCTCTCAACTAGTCGCTTGGATGGATGAGCAGTTCTTC. The rearrangement uses TRBV7-8 and TRBJ2-1, with a weak D call TRBD2 (5 bases). V was shortened by 4 bases and J by 8 bases, with 21 bases between the two germline ends. The germline V gene encodes CDR1 SGHVS and CDR2 FQNEAQ. The CDR3 covers 16 residues. Full variable domain (remainder filled in from reference TRBV7-8 and TRBJ2-1): GAGVSQSPRYKVAKRGQDVALRCDPISGHVSLFWYQQALGQGPEFLTYFQNEAQLDKSGLPSDRFFAERPEGSVSTLKIQRTQQEDSAVYLCASSSQLVAWMDEQFFGPGTRLTVL.

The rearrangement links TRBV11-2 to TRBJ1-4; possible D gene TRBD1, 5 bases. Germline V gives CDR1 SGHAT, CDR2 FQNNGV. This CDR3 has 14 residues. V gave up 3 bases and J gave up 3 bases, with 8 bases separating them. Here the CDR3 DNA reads TGTGCCAGCAGCTTGGGCAGGGCTAATGAAAAACTGTTTTTT. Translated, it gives CASSLGRANEKLFF.

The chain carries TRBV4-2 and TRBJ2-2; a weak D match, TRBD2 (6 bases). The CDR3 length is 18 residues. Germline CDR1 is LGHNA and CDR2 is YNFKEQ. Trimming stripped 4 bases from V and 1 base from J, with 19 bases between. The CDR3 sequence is CASSPGLWAGKNTGELFF. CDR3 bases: TGTGCCAGCAGCCCCGGCCTCTGGGCGGGGAAGAACACCGGGGAGCTGTTTTTT.

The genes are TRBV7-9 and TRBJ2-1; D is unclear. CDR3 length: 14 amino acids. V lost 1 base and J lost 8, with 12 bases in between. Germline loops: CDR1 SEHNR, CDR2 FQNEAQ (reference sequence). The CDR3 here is CASSLVRAIHEQFF. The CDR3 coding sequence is TGTGCCAGCAGCTTAGTCCGAGCTATACATGAGCAGTTCTTC.

This CDR3 reads CASSEFGQGLEKLFF. For the CDR3, the DNA is TGTGCCAGCAGTGAATTCGGACAGGGGCTCGAAAAACTGTTTTTT. This chain uses TRBV25-1 with TRBJ1-4; 9 bases match TRBD1. The germline V gene has CDR1 MGHDK and CDR2 SYGVNS. This CDR3 is 15 amino acids long. V was clipped by 1 base and J by 8 bases; unmatched bases: 5.

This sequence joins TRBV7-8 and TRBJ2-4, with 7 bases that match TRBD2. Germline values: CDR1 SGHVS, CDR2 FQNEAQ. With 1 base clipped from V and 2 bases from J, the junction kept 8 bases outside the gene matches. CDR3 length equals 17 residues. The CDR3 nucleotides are TGTGCCAGCAGCTTAGGGGCTAGCGGTACAACCAAAAACATTCAGTACTTC. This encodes CASSLGASGTTKNIQYF.

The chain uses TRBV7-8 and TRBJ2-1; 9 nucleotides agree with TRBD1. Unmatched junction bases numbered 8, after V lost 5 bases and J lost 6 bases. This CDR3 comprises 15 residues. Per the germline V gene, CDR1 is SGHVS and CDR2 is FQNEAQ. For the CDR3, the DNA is TGTGCCAGCAGCCCAAACAGGGGGCGAATCAATGAGCAGTTCTTC. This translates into CASSPNRGRINEQFF.

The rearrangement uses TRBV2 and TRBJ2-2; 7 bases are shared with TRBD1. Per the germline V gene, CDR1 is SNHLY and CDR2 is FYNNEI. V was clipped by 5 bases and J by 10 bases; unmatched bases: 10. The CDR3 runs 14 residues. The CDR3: CASSWDSRSLELFF. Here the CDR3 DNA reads TGTGCCAGCAGTTGGGACAGCCGATCTCTGGAGCTGTTTTTT.

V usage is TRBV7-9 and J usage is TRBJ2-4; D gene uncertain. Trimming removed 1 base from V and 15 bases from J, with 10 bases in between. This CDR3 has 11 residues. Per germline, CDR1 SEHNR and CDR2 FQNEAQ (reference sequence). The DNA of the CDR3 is TGTGCCAGCAGCTTAGGCCCCCAGGTGTACTTC. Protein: CASSLGPQVYF.

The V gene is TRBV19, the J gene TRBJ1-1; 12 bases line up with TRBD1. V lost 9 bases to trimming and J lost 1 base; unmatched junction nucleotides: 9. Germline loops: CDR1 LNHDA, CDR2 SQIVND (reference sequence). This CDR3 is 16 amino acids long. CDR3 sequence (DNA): TGTGCCAGCCGGGACAGGGGGCGCGTTAGGAACACTGAAGCTTTCTTT. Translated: CASRDRGRVRNTEAFF.

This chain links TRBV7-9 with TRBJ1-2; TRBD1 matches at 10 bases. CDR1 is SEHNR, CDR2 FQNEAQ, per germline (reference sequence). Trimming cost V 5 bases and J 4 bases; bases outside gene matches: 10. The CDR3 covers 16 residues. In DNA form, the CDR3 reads TGTGCCAGCAGCCGACCAGGACAGGGGGATGGCTATGGCTACACCTTC. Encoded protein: CASSRPGQGDGYGYTF.

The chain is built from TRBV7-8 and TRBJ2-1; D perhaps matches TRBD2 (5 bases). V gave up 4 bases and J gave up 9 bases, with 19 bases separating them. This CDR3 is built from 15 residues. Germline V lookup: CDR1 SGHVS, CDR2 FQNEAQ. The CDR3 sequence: CASSSRTAGFGEQFF. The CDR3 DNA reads TGTGCCAGCAGCTCCCGGACTGCTGGTTTCGGTGAGCAGTTCTTC.

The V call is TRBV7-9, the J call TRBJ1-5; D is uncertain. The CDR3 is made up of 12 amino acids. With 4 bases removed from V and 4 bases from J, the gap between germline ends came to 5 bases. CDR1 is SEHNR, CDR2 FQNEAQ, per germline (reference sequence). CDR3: CASSYLNQPQHF. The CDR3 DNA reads TGTGCCAGCAGCTACTTGAATCAGCCCCAGCATTTT.

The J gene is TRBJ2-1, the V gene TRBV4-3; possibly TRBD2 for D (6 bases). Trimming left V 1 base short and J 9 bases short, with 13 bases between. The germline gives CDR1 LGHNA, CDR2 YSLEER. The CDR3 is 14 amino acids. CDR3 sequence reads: CASSQGLVGGEQFF. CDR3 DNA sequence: TGCGCCAGCAGCCAAGGACTAGTGGGGGGTGAGCAGTTCTTC.

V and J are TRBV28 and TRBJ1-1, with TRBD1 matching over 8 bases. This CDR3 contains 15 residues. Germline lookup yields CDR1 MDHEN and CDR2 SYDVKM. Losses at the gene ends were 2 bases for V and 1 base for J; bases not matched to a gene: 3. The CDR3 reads CASSLRTGWNTEAFF. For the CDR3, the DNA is TGTGCCAGCAGTTTACGGACAGGGTGGAACACTGAAGCTTTCTTT.

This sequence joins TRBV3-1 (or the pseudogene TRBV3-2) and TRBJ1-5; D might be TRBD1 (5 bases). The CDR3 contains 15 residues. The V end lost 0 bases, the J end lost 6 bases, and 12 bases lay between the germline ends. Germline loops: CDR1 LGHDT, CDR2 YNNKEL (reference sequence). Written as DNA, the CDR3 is TGTGCCAGCAGCCAAGATAACTCAGGGTTTCAGCCCCAGCATTTT. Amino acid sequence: CASSQDNSGFQPQHF.

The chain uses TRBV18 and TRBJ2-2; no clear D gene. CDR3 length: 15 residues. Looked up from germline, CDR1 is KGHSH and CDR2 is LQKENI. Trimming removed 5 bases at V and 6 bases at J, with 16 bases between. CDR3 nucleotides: TGTGCCAGCTCAACTAACGAAAACCAAGCCGGGGAGCTGTTTTTT. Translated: CASSTNENQAGELFF.

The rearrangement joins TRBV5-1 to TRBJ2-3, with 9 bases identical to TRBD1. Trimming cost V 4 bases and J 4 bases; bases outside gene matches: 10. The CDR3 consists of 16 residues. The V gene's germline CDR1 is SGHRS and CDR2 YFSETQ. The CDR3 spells CASSRMGQGNPDTQYF. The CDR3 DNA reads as TGCGCCAGCAGCCGAATGGGACAGGGCAACCCAGATACGCAGTATTTT.